These 25 T cell receptor beta chains share one sample of origin, sequenced in a study of shared clonotypes between healthy human individuals. Data came from immunoSEQ multiplex PCR; TCRdb stores just in-frame clones and leaves some out. Of 2 million to 3 million clones listed, roughly 93% are singletons. The material sequenced was naive CD4+ T cells from PBMCs. As to subset: CD45RA+ positively selected. The source of these receptors is a man aged 18 to 35 in good health. Some clones in this sample may be carry-over from other donors' samples.

This chain connects TRBV21-1 to TRBJ2-2; the D call of TRBD1 is as the table states it, not checked on the DNA. TRBV21-1 is reported as a pseudogene. CDR3 length: 16 residues. CDR3 in DNA: TGTGCCAGCAGCAAAGTAGACAGTACGAACACCGGGGAGCTGTTTTTT. Protein: CASSKVDSTNTGELFF.

The V and J genes are TRBV28 and TRBJ2-7; D not certain. CDR3 length: 14 residues. Germline-derived CDR1 and CDR2 are MDHEN and SYDVKM. V gave up 1 base and J gave up 3 bases, with 10 bases separating them. Written as DNA, the CDR3 is TGTGCCAGCAGTTTATATTCCAGAGACTACGAGCAGTACTTC. Protein product: CASSLYSRDYEQYF.

Only one count was recorded for this clone. V is TRBV6-4 and J is TRBJ2-3, with a possible D match to TRBD2 (5 bases). V lost 2 bases and J lost 1, with 10 bases in between. This CDR3 is 15 amino acids long. Germline values: CDR1 MRHNA, CDR2 SNTAGT. Here the CDR3 DNA reads TGTGCCAGCAGTGACCGGGGTAGCGGCACAGATACGCAGTATTTT. Its translation: CASSDRGSGTDTQYF.

This chain joins TRBV29-1 and TRBJ2-1; D might be TRBD1 (6 bases). V was clipped by 4 bases and J by 6 bases, with 16 bases between them. The CDR3 loop spans 14 amino acids. Germline CDR1 reads SQVTM; CDR2 reads ANQGSEA. CDR3 in DNA: TGCAGCGTTGGAGGACAGTTTTCGGTCAATGAGCAGTTCTTC. This codes for CSVGGQFSVNEQFF.

The chain combines TRBV10-3 with TRBJ1-5, with 7 bases that match TRBD1. The CDR3 is 15 amino acids. In germline, CDR1 is ENHRY, CDR2 SYGVKD. The V gene end was trimmed by 2 bases and the J gene end by 6 bases; junction bases not matched to a gene: 7. The CDR3 here is CAISELAGQTQPQHF. In nucleotides, the CDR3 is TGTGCCATCAGTGAGCTGGCGGGACAGACTCAGCCCCAGCATTTT.

The V call is TRBV4-1, the J call TRBJ2-2, with D possibly being TRBD1 or TRBD2 (6 bases each). CDR3 length equals 17 residues. The germline V gene encodes CDR1 MGHRA and CDR2 YSYEKL. V dropped 1 base and J dropped 7 bases, with 19 bases sitting between them. DNA for the CDR3: TGCGCCAGCAGCCAAGGTGTGGGGGGCTTCGGGAACGGGGAGCTGTTTTTT. Its translation: CASSQGVGGFGNGELFF.

This rearrangement joins TRBV12-5 to TRBJ2-2; TRBD1 matches 7 bases. The J segment lost 0 bases and the V segment lost 2 bases, leaving 15 bases of the junction unmatched. Germline-derived CDR1 and CDR2 are LGHNT and FRNRAP. CDR3 length: 20 amino acids. The CDR3 DNA follows: TGTGCTAGTGGTTTGTCTCTTGGTATCGGGCAGGGGGCGAACACCGGGGAGCTGTTTTTT. The encoded protein is CASGLSLGIGQGANTGELFF.

This chain connects TRBV4-3 to TRBJ1-1; D is unresolved. CDR1 and CDR2 from the germline V gene are LGHNA and YSLEER. V lost 0 bases to trimming and J lost 4 bases, with 18 bases between them. The CDR3 consists of 17 residues. The CDR3 DNA reads as TGCGCCAGCAGCCAAGATCGTGGCGTACACCTGGGCACTGAAGCTTTCTTT. Amino acids: CASSQDRGVHLGTEAFF.

This chain links TRBV7-2 with TRBJ1-1; no firm D call. V lost 1 base and J lost 6, with 12 bases in between. This CDR3 is built from 14 residues. Per the germline V gene, CDR1 is SGHTA and CDR2 is FQGNSA. CDR3 amino acids: CASSLGSWASEAFF. The CDR3 region has the DNA TGTGCCAGCAGCTTAGGGAGTTGGGCGTCTGAAGCTTTCTTT.

The V and J genes are TRBV19 and TRBJ2-7, with 7 positions matching TRBD1. Trimming at V came to 6 bases and at J to 2 bases, leaving 4 bases not matched to a gene. The CDR3 contains 13 residues. Germline CDR1 LNHDA, CDR2 SQIVND (reference sequence). The CDR3 DNA reads TGTGCCAGTAGCCGAGGACAGGCCTACGAGCAGTACTTC. It specifies CASSRGQAYEQYF. The whole variable domain, remainder taken from reference TRBV19 and TRBJ2-7, is DGGITQSPKYLFRKEGQNVTLSCEQNLNHDAMYWYRQDPGQGLRLIYYSQIVNDFQKGDIAEGYSVSREKKESFPLTVTSAQKNPTAFYLCASSRGQAYEQYFGPGTRLTVT.

The chain has TRBV11-2 and TRBJ2-5; no reliable D call. The better agreement between TRBJ2-7 and the DNA end casts doubt on the J call. The CDR3 contains 15 residues. Germline CDR1 reads SGHAT; CDR2 reads FQNNGV. The CDR3 coding sequence is TGTGCCAGCAGCTTAGGGCAGTCTAGCTCCTACGAGCAGTACTTC. Protein product: CASSLGQSSSYEQYF.

As to this clone: Other DNA sequences in the sample encode the same CDR3. This rearrangement joins TRBV5-1 to TRBJ2-6, with D possibly TRBD2 on 5 matching bases. This CDR3 is built from 16 residues. Trimming took off 0 bases at V and 0 bases at J, with 7 bases between the two ends. Germline V CDR1 and CDR2: SGHRS, YFSETQ. Here the CDR3 reads CASSLGGSSGANVLTF. The DNA of the CDR3 is TGCGCCAGCAGCTTGGGAGGGAGCTCTGGGGCCAACGTCCTGACTTTC.

The V call is TRBV5-4, the J call TRBJ2-1; 11 bases map to TRBD2. Germline V gives CDR1 SGHNT, CDR2 YYREEE (reference sequence). V lost 2 bases and J lost 7; bases outside the gene matches: 5. The CDR3 covers 15 residues. The CDR3 DNA reads TGTGCCAGCAGCTTAATAGCGGGAGGGCGAAATGAGCAGTTCTTC. Its protein product is CASSLIAGGRNEQFF.

As concerns this clone: The sample holds other DNA sequences that translate to the same CDR3. The rearrangement links TRBV2 to TRBJ2-2, with 7 positions matching TRBD2. CDR1 is SNHLY and CDR2 is FYNNEI in the germline V gene. The trim removed 2 bases at V and 2 bases at J, leaving 5 bases unmatched. CDR3 length: 16 residues. The DNA for the CDR3 is TGTGCCAGCAGTGAACTGGGCGGGAGAAACACCGGGGAGCTGTTTTTT. It is translated as CASSELGGRNTGELFF.

The genes are TRBV7-2 and TRBJ2-1, with 14 bases aligning to TRBD2. J gave up 14 bases and V 5 bases, and 8 bases lay outside the gene matches. CDR3 length: 14 amino acids. The germline CDR1 and CDR2 sequences are SGHTA and FQGNSA. CDR3 sequence: CASSLRGLAGEEFF. Here the CDR3 DNA reads TGTGCCAGCAGCCTGAGGGGACTAGCGGGAGAGGAGTTCTTC.

The genes are TRBV7-2 and TRBJ1-5, with a possible D match to TRBD1 (6 bases). V lost 1 base to trimming and J lost 0 bases, with 10 bases between them. CDR3 size: 16 residues. The germline CDR1 and CDR2 sequences are SGHTA and FQGNSA. The CDR3 reads CASSLVRDTSNQPQHF. In DNA form, the CDR3 reads TGTGCCAGCAGCTTAGTCAGGGACACTAGCAATCAGCCCCAGCATTTT.

The V gene is TRBV10-3, the J gene TRBJ1-5; the D gene is possibly TRBD1 (5 bases). Trimming shortened V by 6 bases and J by 4 bases, and 13 bases separated the two germline ends. Germline V gives CDR1 ENHRY, CDR2 SYGVKD. The CDR3 covers 14 residues. DNA of the CDR3: TGTGCCATCAGCCTCGCTGGGGGGAATCAGCCCCAGCATTTT. It translates to CAISLAGGNQPQHF.

This clone was seen only once. The chain uses TRBV5-1 and TRBJ2-7; a weak D match, TRBD1 (6 bases). Trimming stripped 0 bases from V and 6 bases from J, with 16 bases between. Germline V CDR1 and CDR2: SGHRS, YFSETQ. This CDR3 contains 15 residues. The CDR3 loop is CASSLAGQGFGEQYF. The CDR3 DNA is TGCGCCAGCAGCTTGGCCGGGCAGGGGTTTGGCGAGCAGTACTTC.

CDR3 loop: CASSDPGGRGSSYNEQFF. The CDR3 DNA reads TGTGCCAGCAGTGACCCGGGAGGGCGCGGGAGCTCCTACAATGAGCAGTTCTTC. This chain links TRBV2 with TRBJ2-1; 8 nucleotides match TRBD2. The V gene end was trimmed by 3 bases and the J gene end by 0 bases; junction bases not matched to a gene: 10. The CDR3 sequence is 18 residues long. The V gene's germline CDR1 is SNHLY and CDR2 FYNNEI.

The chain has TRBV27 and TRBJ1-1; D uncertain. The germline V gene has CDR1 MNHEY and CDR2 SMNVEV (reference sequence). V lost 0 bases to trimming and J lost 6 bases, with 11 bases between them. The CDR3 has 14 amino acids. The CDR3 spells CASSLSIGVSEAFF. The CDR3 region has the DNA TGTGCCAGCAGTTTATCGATTGGGGTCTCTGAAGCTTTCTTT.

With regard to this clone: A junction end diverges from the germline sequence, so it may reflect a read error. The J gene is TRBJ2-7, the V gene TRBV5-6; possibly TRBD2 for D (7 bases). Germline V gene sequence: CDR1 SGHDT, CDR2 YYEEEE. The CDR3 sequence is 14 residues long. CDR3 in DNA: TGTGCCAGCAGCTTGCGGGGGGCCTTGGCGGGAACGGGTTTC. Its protein is CASSLRGALAGTGF.

This chain connects TRBV5-1 to TRBJ1-1, with no clear D. The CDR3 covers 12 residues. The V and J ends lost 4 bases and 3 bases respectively, with 7 bases between them. Germline V gene lookup returns CDR1 SGHRS and CDR2 YFSETQ. DNA for the CDR3: TGCGCCAGCAGCACCCAAGACACTGAAGCTTTCTTT. It encodes CASSTQDTEAFF.

The chain combines TRBV15 with TRBJ2-1, with unresolved D. CDR3 length: 14 residues. Germline CDR1 reads LNHNV; CDR2 reads YYDKDF (reference sequence). V gave up 4 bases and J gave up 7 bases, with 14 bases separating them. The CDR3 sequence: CATSITLSRNEQFF. CDR3 coding DNA: TGTGCCACCAGCATTACTCTTTCGCGGAATGAGCAGTTCTTC.

The chain has TRBV6-1 and TRBJ1-1; D is uncertain. Germline CDR1 and CDR2: MNHNS and SASEGT. V gave up 7 bases and J gave up 0 bases, with 3 bases separating them. The CDR3 extends over 11 amino acids. CDR3 in DNA: TGTGCCAGCAACGTGAACACTGAAGCTTTCTTT. Translation gives CASNVNTEAFF.

This rearrangement joins TRBV5-1 to TRBJ2-1, with D possibly TRBD2 on 5 matching bases. CDR3 size: 14 residues. Trimming took 3 bases from V and 8 from J, leaving 15 bases between them. CDR1 and CDR2 (germline): SGHRS, YFSETQ. The CDR3 sequence: CASSSGSAWDEQFF. The CDR3 DNA is TGCGCCAGCAGCTCGGGATCCGCTTGGGATGAGCAGTTCTTC.